The T cell receptor (beta chain) described here comes from a study of identical twins. General observations from the study: There was more out-of-frame TCR alpha sharing in monozygotic twins than models estimated.

Comments on this clonotype: The antigen remains unidentified.

TCRdb independently ran MiXCR on the 5' RACE reads; one entry per CDR3 protein. The sample yields 1.5 million to 2 million distinct CDR3 sequences, roughly 35% seen once. CDR3 length equals 20 residues. Germline CDR1 is LNHNV and CDR2 is YYDKDF (reference sequence). V lost 1 base to trimming and J lost 2 bases; unmatched junction nucleotides: 13. Source material: cord blood. This chain links TRBV15 with TRBJ1-3, with 11 bases lining up with TRBD1. The sequence was collected from a newborn girl in good health. The CDR3 DNA reads TGTGCCACCAGCAGAGTTTATAGGGACAGGGGGTTCGGCGCTGGAAACACCATATATTTT. Its protein is CATSRVYRDRGFGAGNTIYF.